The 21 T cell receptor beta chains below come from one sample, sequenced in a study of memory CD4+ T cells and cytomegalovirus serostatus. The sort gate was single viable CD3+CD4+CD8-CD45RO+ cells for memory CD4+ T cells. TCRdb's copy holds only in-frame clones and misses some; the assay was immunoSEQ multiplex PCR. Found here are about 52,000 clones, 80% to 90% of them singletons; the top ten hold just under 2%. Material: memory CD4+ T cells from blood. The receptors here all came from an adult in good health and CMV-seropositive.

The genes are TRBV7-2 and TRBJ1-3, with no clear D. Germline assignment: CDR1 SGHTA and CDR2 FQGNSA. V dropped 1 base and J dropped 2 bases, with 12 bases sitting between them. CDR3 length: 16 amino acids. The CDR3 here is CASSLGQVAAGNTIYF. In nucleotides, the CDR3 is TGTGCCAGCAGCTTAGGTCAGGTTGCCGCTGGAAACACCATATATTTT. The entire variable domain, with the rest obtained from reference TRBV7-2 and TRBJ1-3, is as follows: GAGVSQSPSNKVTEKGKDVELRCDPISGHTALYWYRQSLGQGLEFLIYFQGNSAPDKSGLPSDRFSAERTGGSVSTLTIQRTQQEDSAVYLCASSLGQVAAGNTIYFGEGSWLTVV.

CDR3: CASSLIGQGGEKLFF. The CDR3 bases are TGTGCCAGCAGCTTGATCGGGCAGGGCGGTGAAAAACTGTTTTTT. V and J are TRBV5-6 and TRBJ1-4; D possibly corresponds to TRBD1 (5 bases). The V end was cut by 1 base, the J end by 7 bases, with 14 bases between. Per the germline V gene, CDR1 is SGHDT and CDR2 is YYEEEE. The CDR3 totals 15 residues.

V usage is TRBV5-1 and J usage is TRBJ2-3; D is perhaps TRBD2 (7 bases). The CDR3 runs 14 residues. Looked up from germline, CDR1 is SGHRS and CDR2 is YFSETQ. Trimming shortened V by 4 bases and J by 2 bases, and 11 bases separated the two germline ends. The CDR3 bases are TGCGCCAGCAGCGTCGCGGGGGCCACAGATACGCAGTATTTT. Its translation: CASSVAGATDTQYF. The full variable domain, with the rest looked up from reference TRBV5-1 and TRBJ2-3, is KAGVTQTPRYLIKTRGQQVTLSCSPISGHRSVSWYQQTPGQGLQFLFEYFSETQRNKGNFPGRFSGRQFSNSRSEMNVSTLELGDSALYLCASSVAGATDTQYFGPGTRLTVL.

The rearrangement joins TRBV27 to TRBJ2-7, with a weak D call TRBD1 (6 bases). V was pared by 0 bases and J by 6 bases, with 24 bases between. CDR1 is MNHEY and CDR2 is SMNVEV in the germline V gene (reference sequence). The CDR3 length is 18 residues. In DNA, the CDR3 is TGTGCCAGCAGTTTATCGTTTGGTTCGTTGGGAACAGGGAGCGAGCAGTACTTC. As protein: CASSLSFGSLGTGSEQYF.

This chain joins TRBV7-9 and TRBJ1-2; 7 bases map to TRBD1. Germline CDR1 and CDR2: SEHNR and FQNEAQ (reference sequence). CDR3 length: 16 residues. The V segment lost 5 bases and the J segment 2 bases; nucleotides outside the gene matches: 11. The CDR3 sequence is CASSTTGTGLNYGYTF. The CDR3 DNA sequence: TGTGCCAGCAGCACGACAGGGACCGGCCTCAACTATGGCTACACCTTC. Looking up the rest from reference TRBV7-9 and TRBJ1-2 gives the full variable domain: DTGVSQNPRHKITKRGQNVTFRCDPISEHNRLYWYRQTLGQGPEFLTYFQNEAQLEKSRLLSDRFSAERPKGSFSTLEIQRTEQGDSAMYLCASSTTGTGLNYGYTFGSGTRLTVV.

The chain's CDR3 is CATTTSGRSYEQYF. The CDR3 nucleotides read TGCGCCACCACGACTAGCGGGAGATCCTACGAGCAGTACTTC. This rearrangement joins TRBV10-2 to TRBJ2-7; TRBD2 aligns across 12 bases. This CDR3 contains 14 residues. With V trimmed by 10 bases and J by 1 base, 5 bases remained unmatched. CDR1 and CDR2 (germline): WSHSY, SAAADI.

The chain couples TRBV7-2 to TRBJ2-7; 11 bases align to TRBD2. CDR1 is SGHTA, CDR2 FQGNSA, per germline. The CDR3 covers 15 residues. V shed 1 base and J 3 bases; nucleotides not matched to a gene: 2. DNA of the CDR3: TGTGCCAGCAGCTTAGAGCTAGCGGGAGGCTACGAGCAGTACTTC. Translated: CASSLELAGGYEQYF.

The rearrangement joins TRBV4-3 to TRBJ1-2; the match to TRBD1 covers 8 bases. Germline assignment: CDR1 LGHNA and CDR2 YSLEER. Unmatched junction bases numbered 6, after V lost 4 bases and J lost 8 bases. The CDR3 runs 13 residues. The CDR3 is CASSPVQGEGYTF. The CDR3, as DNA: TGCGCCAGCAGCCCGGTACAGGGGGAGGGCTACACCTTC.

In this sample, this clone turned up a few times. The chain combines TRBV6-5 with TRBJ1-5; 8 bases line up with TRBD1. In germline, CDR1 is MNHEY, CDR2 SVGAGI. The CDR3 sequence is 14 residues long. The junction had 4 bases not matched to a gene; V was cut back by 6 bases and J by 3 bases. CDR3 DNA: TGTGCCAGCAGCCGGACAGGGTTCAATCAGCCCCAGCATTTT. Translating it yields CASSRTGFNQPQHF.

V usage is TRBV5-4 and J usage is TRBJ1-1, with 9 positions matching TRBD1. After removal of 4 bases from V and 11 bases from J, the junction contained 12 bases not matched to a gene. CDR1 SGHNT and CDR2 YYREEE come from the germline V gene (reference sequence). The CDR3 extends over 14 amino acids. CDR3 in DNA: TGTGCCAGCAGCGCCGTCCCGGGACAGGGCATGGCTTTCTTT. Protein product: CASSAVPGQGMAFF.

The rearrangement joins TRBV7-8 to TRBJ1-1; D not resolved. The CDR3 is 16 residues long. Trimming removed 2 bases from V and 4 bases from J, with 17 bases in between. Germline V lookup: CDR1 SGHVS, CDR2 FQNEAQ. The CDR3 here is CASSLQNSAVGTEAFF. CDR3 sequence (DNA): TGTGCCAGCAGCTTACAGAACTCAGCGGTAGGCACTGAAGCTTTCTTT.

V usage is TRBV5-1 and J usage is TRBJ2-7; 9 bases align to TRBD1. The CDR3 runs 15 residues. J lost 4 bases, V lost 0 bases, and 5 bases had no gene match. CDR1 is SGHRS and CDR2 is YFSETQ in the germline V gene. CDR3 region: CASSLETGGLYEQYF. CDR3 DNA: TGCGCCAGCAGCTTGGAGACAGGGGGACTATACGAGCAGTACTTC. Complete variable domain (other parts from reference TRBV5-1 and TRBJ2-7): KAGVTQTPRYLIKTRGQQVTLSCSPISGHRSVSWYQQTPGQGLQFLFEYFSETQRNKGNFPGRFSGRQFSNSRSEMNVSTLELGDSALYLCASSLETGGLYEQYFGPGTRLTVT.

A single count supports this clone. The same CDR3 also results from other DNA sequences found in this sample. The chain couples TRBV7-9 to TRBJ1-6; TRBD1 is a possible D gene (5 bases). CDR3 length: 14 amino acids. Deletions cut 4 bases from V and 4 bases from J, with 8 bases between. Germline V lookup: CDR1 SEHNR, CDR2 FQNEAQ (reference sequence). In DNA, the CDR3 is TGTGCCAGCAGCTCAGACAGATATAATTCACCCCTCCACTTT. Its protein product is CASSSDRYNSPLHF.

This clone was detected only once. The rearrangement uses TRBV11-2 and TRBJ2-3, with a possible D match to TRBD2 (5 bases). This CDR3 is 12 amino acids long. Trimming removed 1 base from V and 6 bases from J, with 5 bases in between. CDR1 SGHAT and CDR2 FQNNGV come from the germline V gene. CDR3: CASSLGGDTQYF. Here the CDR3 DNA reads TGTGCCAGCAGCTTAGGAGGGGATACGCAGTATTTT. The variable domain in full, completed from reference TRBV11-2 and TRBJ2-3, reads EAGVAQSPRYKIIEKRQSVAFWCNPISGHATLYWYQQILGQGPKLLIQFQNNGVVDDSQLPKDRFSAERLKGVDSTLKIQPAKLEDSAVYLCASSLGGDTQYFGPGTRLTVL.

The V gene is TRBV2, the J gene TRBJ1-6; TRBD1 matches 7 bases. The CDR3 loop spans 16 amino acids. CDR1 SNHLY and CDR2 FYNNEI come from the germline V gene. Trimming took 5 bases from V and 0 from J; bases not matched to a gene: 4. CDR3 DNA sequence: TGTGCCAGCAGTTTCAGGGACAGCTCCTATAATTCACCCCTCCACTTT. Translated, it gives CASSFRDSSYNSPLHF.

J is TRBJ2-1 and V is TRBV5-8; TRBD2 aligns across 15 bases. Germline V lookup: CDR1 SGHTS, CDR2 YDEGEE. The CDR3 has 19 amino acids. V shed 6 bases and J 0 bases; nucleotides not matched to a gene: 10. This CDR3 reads CASTYPGLAGGPSYNEQFF. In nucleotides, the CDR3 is TGTGCCAGCACCTACCCGGGACTAGCGGGAGGTCCCTCCTACAATGAGCAGTTCTTC. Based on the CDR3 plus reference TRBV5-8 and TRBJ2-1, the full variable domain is EAGVTQSPTHLIKTRGQQATLRCSPISGHTSVYWYQQALGLGLQFLLWYDEGEERNRGNFPPRFSGRQFPNYSSELNVNALELEDSALYLCASTYPGLAGGPSYNEQFFGPGTRLTVL.

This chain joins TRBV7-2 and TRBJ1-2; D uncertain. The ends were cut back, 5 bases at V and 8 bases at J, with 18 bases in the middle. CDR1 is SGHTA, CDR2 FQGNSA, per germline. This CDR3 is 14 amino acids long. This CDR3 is CASSAMARAKGYTF. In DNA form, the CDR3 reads TGTGCCAGCAGCGCGATGGCACGAGCTAAGGGCTACACCTTC.

DNA of the CDR3: TGTGCCAGCTCACCGTTGGGCAGCCAGATTAACTATGGCTACACCTTC. This sequence encodes CASSPLGSQINYGYTF. The gene calls are TRBV18 and TRBJ1-2, with D unresolved. This CDR3 is 16 amino acids long. The germline CDR1 and CDR2 sequences are KGHSH and LQKENI. V gave up 3 bases and J gave up 1 base, with 15 bases separating them.

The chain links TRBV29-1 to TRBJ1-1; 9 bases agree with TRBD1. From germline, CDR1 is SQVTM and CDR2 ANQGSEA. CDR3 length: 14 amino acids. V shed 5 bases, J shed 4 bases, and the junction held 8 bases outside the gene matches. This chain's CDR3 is CSVSVTGGVTEAFF. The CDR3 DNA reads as TGCAGCGTTTCGGTGACAGGGGGAGTCACTGAAGCTTTCTTT.

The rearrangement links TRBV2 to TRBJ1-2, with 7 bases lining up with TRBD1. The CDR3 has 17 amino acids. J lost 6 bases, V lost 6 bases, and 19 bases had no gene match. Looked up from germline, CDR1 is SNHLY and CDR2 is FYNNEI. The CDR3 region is CASSPHLGQRTFHGYTF. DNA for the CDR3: TGTGCCAGCAGCCCCCACCTGGGACAGCGGACTTTCCATGGCTACACCTTC.

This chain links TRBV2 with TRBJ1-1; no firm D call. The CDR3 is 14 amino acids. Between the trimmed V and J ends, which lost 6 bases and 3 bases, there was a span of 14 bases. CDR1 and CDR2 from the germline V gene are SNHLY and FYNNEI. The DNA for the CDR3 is TGTGCCAGCAGCCCCGCCGGGCCCCACACTGAAGCTTTCTTT. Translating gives CASSPAGPHTEAFF.